This TCR beta chain was captured by sequencing in a study of early T cells in non-severe SARS-CoV-2 infection. Overall study context: The study sequenced bulk RNA from unsorted whole blood, with chains unpaired.

Regarding the study as a whole: The matching step, a VDJdb search, favored anti-spike CD8 responses and missed private and CD4 specificities.

This clonotype has only a few counts. Its antigen is unidentified. An end of the junction does not agree with germline; a read error may underlie this. Unique molecular identifiers were attached to individual cDNA molecules. TCRdb itself ran the 5' RACE reads through MiXCR, one entry per CDR3 protein. The sample lists almost 45,000 distinct CDR3 sequences; around 5.7% were seen once. Germline loops: CDR1 LNHNV, CDR2 YYDKDF (reference sequence). This CDR3 region has 17 residues. The chain links TRBV15 to TRBJ2-7, with D maybe TRBD2 (5 bases). Sequencing was done on a sample of whole blood. The receptor comes from an adult who was a healthcare worker with PCR-confirmed SARS-CoV-2 infection or an uninfected control (not recorded which). The CDR3 protein is CATNRAPPGSDSYEQYF. CDR3 nucleotide sequence: TGTGCCACCAACAGAGCTCCGCCTGGTAGCGACTCCTACGAGCAGTACTTC.